Shown below are 17 T cell receptor beta chains from a single sample sequenced in a study of T cell responses to AZD1222 COVID-19 vaccine. Clones were sequenced by immunoSEQ multiplex PCR, and TCRdb holds only the in-frame ones, with some missing. The sample has more than 150,000 clones, approximately 90% seen once. This material consisted of peripheral blood, taken 28 days after the second AZD1222 dose. These receptors all stem from an adult who received the AZD1222 COVID-19 vaccine.

This clone was seen once. This chain connects TRBV29-1 to TRBJ2-5; D possibly uses TRBD1 or TRBD2 (5 bases each). Germline CDR1 SQVTM, CDR2 ANQGSEA. This CDR3 is built from 17 residues. Deletions cut 0 bases from V and 5 bases from J, with 22 bases between. The CDR3 DNA follows: TGCAGCGTTGAAGACCCACCGGGACCCCCCACCCGGGAGACCCAGTACTTC. As protein: CSVEDPPGPPTRETQYF.

This clone occurred once. The chain joins TRBV9 to TRBJ2-1; D is ambiguous. In germline, CDR1 is SGDLS, CDR2 YYNGEE. With 3 bases removed from V and 7 bases from J, the gap between germline ends came to 17 bases. The CDR3 loop spans 15 amino acids. The CDR3 is CASSEGGSIPNEQFF. The CDR3 DNA is TGTGCCAGCAGCGAAGGCGGTTCTATCCCTAATGAGCAGTTCTTC.

The rearrangement joins TRBV6-5 to TRBJ2-7, with a tentative D call TRBD1 (6 bases). Germline V gene sequence: CDR1 MNHEY, CDR2 SVGAGI. Trimming pared 4 bases from V and 6 bases from J, leaving 13 bases between. The CDR3 is 13 residues long. The CDR3 spells CASSSTGIREQYF. The CDR3 region has the DNA TGTGCCAGCAGTTCCACAGGGATCCGCGAGCAGTACTTC.

The chain links TRBV4-2 to TRBJ1-2; D may be TRBD1 (5 bases). V lost 1 base to trimming and J lost 7 bases, with 10 bases between them. The CDR3 extends over 13 amino acids. The germline V gene encodes CDR1 LGHNA and CDR2 YNFKEQ. CDR3 bases: TGTGCCAGCAGCCAAGGGGGCCCGAGTGGCTACACCTTC. Protein sequence: CASSQGGPSGYTF.

The DNA of the CDR3 is TGTGCCAGCAGCTTACGTGCCAACCTAAATTCACCCCTCCACTTT. This translates into CASSLRANLNSPLHF. This chain links TRBV7-8 with TRBJ1-6, with D unclear. V was pared by 2 bases and J by 7 bases, with 12 bases between. This CDR3 contains 15 residues. Per the germline V gene, CDR1 is SGHVS and CDR2 is FQNEAQ.

This sequence joins TRBV9 and TRBJ2-7; tentatively, D is TRBD2 (6 bases). V was pared by 4 bases and J by 0 bases, with 14 bases between. From germline, CDR1 is SGDLS and CDR2 YYNGEE. The CDR3 is 15 amino acids. CDR3 amino acids: CASSLRGYSSYEQYF. The CDR3 DNA reads TGTGCCAGCAGCTTGCGGGGCTACAGCTCCTACGAGCAGTACTTC. Using reference TRBV9 and TRBJ2-7 for the parts outside the CDR3, the full variable domain is DSGVTQTPKHLITATGQRVTLRCSPRSGDLSVYWYQQSLDQGLQFLIQYYNGEERAKGNILERFSAQQFPDLHSELNLSSLELGDSALYFCASSLRGYSSYEQYFGPGTRLTVT.

The rearrangement uses TRBV6-5 and TRBJ2-2; the D call may be TRBD1 or TRBD2 (5 bases each). Germline values: CDR1 MNHEY, CDR2 SVGAGI. The CDR3 contains 15 residues. Trimming left V 6 bases short and J 3 bases short, with 14 bases between. The CDR3 protein is CASRRAGLDTGELFF. CDR3 coding DNA: TGTGCCAGCAGGCGGGCAGGGCTGGACACCGGGGAGCTGTTTTTT.

V usage is TRBV7-3 and J usage is TRBJ2-1, with a possible D match to TRBD2 (6 bases). The V gene lost 4 bases and the J gene lost 0 bases, with 10 bases spanning the gap. Germline V gene data show CDR1 as SGHTA and CDR2 as FQGTGA. This CDR3 is built from 15 residues. CDR3 DNA: TGTGCCAGCAGCTCCCTAGCGAGCTCCTACAATGAGCAGTTCTTC. Its translation: CASSSLASSYNEQFF.

By share of the sample, this clone is medium-sized. The chain combines TRBV11-2 with TRBJ2-1; no reliable D call. This CDR3 is built from 13 residues. The V gene lost 1 base and the J gene lost 6 bases, with 7 bases spanning the gap. Looked up from germline, CDR1 is SGHAT and CDR2 is FQNNGV. Here the CDR3 DNA reads TGTGCCAGCAGCTTAGTACAAATCAATGAGCAGTTCTTC. It encodes CASSLVQINEQFF.

The rearrangement links TRBV28 to TRBJ1-1, with D unresolved. The CDR3 loop spans 12 amino acids. V dropped 2 bases and J dropped 6 bases, with 7 bases sitting between them. Germline CDR1 reads MDHEN; CDR2 reads SYDVKM. CDR3 coding DNA: TGTGCCAGCAGTTTACGGGTCGCTGAAGCTTTCTTT. It translates to CASSLRVAEAFF. Complete variable domain (other parts from reference TRBV28 and TRBJ1-1): DVKVTQSSRYLVKRTGEKVFLECVQDMDHENMFWYRQDPGLGLRLIYFSYDVKMKEKGDIPEGYSVSREKKERFSLILESASTNQTSMYLCASSLRVAEAFFGQGTRLTVV.

With respect to this clone: Distinct nucleotide sequences in the sample also encode this CDR3. V and J are TRBV5-8 and TRBJ2-7; D ambiguous. Trimming removed 3 bases from V and 4 bases from J, with 8 bases in between. CDR3 length: 12 amino acids. Germline V gene sequence: CDR1 SGHTS, CDR2 YDEGEE. CDR3 nucleotide sequence: TGTGCCAGCAGCTCTGGGTTGTACGAGCAGTACTTC. Translated: CASSSGLYEQYF.

The chain joins TRBV27 to TRBJ1-5; unclear D gene. The germline gives CDR1 MNHEY, CDR2 SMNVEV (reference sequence). The CDR3 length is 12 residues. V was shortened by 6 bases and J by 6 bases, with 9 bases between the two germline ends. CDR3 bases: TGTGCCAGCAGCGGGCTTGGTCAGCCCCAGCATTTT. It translates to CASSGLGQPQHF.

CDR3 loop: CASRTGTDNQPQHF. The DNA for the CDR3 is TGTGCCAGTAGAACCGGGACAGACAATCAGCCCCAGCATTTT. The V call is TRBV19, the J call TRBJ1-5, with 7 bases aligning to TRBD1. CDR3 length equals 14 residues. Per germline, CDR1 LNHDA and CDR2 SQIVND (reference sequence). The junction had 5 bases not matched to a gene; V was cut back by 6 bases and J by 3 bases.

CDR3 sequence reads: CASSQQGRNEKLFF. The CDR3 nucleotides are TGCGCCAGCAGCCAACAGGGTAGAAATGAAAAACTGTTTTTT. J is TRBJ1-4 and V is TRBV10-1; possibly TRBD1 for D (6 bases). Between the trimmed V and J ends, which lost 6 bases and 5 bases, there was a span of 13 bases. The CDR3 is 14 amino acids. Germline V gives CDR1 WNHNN, CDR2 SYGVQD (reference sequence).

V gene TRBV3-1 (or the pseudogene TRBV3-2) combines with J gene TRBJ2-7, with TRBD1 matching over 8 bases. The CDR3 is made up of 18 amino acids. CDR1 and CDR2 (germline): LGHDT, YNNKEL (reference sequence). With 1 base clipped from V and 2 bases from J, the junction kept 13 bases outside the gene matches. CDR3 bases: TGTGCCAGCAGCCAAGGCAGGGGGCGAGTTCATCGAGCCTACGAGCAGTACTTC. Protein sequence: CASSQGRGRVHRAYEQYF.

J is TRBJ2-2 and V is TRBV5-6; 7 nucleotides line up with TRBD1. Germline V gives CDR1 SGHDT, CDR2 YYEEEE. The CDR3 runs to 14 residues. After removal of 1 base from V and 5 bases from J, the junction contained 2 bases not matched to a gene. CDR3 sequence reads: CASSLRGLTGELFF. The CDR3 bases are TGTGCCAGCAGCTTGAGGGGGCTGACCGGGGAGCTGTTTTTT. The full variable domain, completed using reference TRBV5-6 and TRBJ2-2, is DAGVTQSPTHLIKTRGQQVTLRCSPKSGHDTVSWYQQALGQGPQFIFQYYEEEERQRGNFPDRFSGHQFPNYSSELNVNALLLGDSALYLCASSLRGLTGELFFGEGSRLTVL.

The V call is TRBV27, the J call TRBJ1-1; no firm D call. Germline-derived CDR1 and CDR2 are MNHEY and SMNVEV (reference sequence). The CDR3 has 15 residues. Trimming took off 0 bases at V and 5 bases at J, with 13 bases between the two ends. The CDR3, as DNA: TGTGCCAGCAGTTTATCGTCCCGGGCCCGGACTGAAGCTTTCTTT. It yields the protein CASSLSSRARTEAFF.